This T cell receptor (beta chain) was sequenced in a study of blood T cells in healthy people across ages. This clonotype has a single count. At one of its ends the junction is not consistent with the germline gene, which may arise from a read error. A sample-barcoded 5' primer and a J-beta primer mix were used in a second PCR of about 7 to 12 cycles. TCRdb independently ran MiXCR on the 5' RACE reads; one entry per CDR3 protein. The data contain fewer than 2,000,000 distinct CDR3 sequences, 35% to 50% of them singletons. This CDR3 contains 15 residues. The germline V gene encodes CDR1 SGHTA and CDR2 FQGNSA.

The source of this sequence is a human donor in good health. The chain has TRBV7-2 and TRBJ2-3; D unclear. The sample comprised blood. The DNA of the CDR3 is TGCGCCAGCAGCTTAGCTAGGCCGTACACAGATACGCAGTATTTT. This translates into CASSLARPYTDTQYF.